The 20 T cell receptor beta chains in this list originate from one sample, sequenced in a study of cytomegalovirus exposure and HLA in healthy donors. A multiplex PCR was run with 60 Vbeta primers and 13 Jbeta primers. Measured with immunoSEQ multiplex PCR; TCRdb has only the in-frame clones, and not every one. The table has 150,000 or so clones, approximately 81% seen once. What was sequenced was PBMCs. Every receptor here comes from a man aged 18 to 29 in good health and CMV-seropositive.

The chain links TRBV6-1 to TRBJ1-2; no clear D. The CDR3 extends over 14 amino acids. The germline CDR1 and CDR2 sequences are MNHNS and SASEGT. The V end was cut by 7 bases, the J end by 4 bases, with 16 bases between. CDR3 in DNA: TGTGCCAGCAAGCAACTGATGGCTAGCTATGGCTACACCTTC. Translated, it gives CASKQLMASYGYTF.

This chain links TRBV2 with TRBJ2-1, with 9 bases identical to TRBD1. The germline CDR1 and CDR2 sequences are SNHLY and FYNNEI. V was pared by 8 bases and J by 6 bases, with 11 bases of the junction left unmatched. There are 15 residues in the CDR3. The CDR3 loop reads CASGIPGQGTNEQFF. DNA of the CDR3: TGTGCCAGCGGGATTCCGGGACAGGGTACCAATGAGCAGTTCTTC.

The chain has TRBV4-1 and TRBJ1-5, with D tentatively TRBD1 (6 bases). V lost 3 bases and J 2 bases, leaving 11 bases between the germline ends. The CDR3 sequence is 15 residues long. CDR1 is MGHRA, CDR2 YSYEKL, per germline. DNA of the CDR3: TGCGCCAGCAGCCAGGACCCAGGGGGCAATCAGCCCCAGCATTTT. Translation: CASSQDPGGNQPQHF.

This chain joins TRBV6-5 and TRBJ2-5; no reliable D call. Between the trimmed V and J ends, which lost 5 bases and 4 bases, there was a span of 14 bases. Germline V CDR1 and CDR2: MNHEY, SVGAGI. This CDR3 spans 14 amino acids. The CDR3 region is CASSPLRQLETQYF. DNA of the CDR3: TGTGCCAGCAGTCCCCTTCGCCAACTAGAGACCCAGTACTTC.

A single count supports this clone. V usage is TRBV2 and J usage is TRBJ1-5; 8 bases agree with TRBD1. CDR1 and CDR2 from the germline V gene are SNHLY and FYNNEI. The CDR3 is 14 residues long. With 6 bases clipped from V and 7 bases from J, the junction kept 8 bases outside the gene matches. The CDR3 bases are TGTGCCAGCAGCGCCGACAGGGGCGAGCAGCCCCAGCATTTT. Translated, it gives CASSADRGEQPQHF.

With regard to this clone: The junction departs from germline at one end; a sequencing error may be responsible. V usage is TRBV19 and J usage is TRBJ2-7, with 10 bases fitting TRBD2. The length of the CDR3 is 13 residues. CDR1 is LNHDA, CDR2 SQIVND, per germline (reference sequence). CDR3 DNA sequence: TGTGCCAGTAGTCCTTCGGCTAGCGGGGGCTGGAACTTC. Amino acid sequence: CASSPSASGGWNF.

Here the CDR3 reads CASSVGARGYTF. DNA for the CDR3: TGTGCCAGCAGCGTAGGGGCCAGGGGCTACACCTTC. The V call is TRBV9, the J call TRBJ1-2; D not resolved. V was trimmed by 0 bases and J by 8 bases, leaving 8 bases between them. The CDR3 is made up of 12 amino acids. Per germline, CDR1 SGDLS and CDR2 YYNGEE.

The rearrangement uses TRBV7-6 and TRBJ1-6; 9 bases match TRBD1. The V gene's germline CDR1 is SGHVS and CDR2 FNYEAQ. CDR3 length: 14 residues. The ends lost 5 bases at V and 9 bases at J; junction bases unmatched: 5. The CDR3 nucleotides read TGTGCCAGCAGCCGAGACAGGGGGACTTCACCCCTCCACTTT. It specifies CASSRDRGTSPLHF.

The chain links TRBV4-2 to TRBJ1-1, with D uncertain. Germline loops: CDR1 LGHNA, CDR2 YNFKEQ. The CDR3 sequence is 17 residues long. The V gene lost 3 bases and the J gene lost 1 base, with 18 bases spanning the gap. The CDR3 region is CASSQPLLATPNTEAFF. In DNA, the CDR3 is TGTGCCAGCAGCCAGCCGCTCTTGGCGACACCGAACACTGAAGCTTTCTTT.

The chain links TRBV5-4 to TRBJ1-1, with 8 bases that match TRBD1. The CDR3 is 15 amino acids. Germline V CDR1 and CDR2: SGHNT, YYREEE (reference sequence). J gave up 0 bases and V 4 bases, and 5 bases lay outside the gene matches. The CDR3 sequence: CASSPRTGMNTEAFF. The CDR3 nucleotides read TGTGCCAGCAGCCCGCGGACAGGGATGAACACTGAAGCTTTCTTT.

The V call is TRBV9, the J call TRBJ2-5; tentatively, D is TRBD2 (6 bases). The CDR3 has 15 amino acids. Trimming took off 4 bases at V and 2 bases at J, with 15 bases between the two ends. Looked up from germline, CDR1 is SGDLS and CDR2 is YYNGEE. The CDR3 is CASSRLSGGQETQYF. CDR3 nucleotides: TGTGCCAGCAGCAGGCTGAGTGGGGGGCAAGAGACCCAGTACTTC.

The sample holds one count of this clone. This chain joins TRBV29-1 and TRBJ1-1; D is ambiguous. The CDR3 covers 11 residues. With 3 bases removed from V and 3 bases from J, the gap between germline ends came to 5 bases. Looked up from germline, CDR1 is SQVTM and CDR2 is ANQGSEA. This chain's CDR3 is CSVDGDTEAFF. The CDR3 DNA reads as TGCAGCGTTGACGGGGACACTGAAGCTTTCTTT.

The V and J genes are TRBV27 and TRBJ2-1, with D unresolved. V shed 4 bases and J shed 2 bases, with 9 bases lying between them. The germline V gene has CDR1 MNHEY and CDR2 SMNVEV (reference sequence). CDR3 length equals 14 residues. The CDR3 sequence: CASSSPRAYNEQFF. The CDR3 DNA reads TGTGCCAGCAGTTCCCCCCGCGCCTACAATGAGCAGTTCTTC.

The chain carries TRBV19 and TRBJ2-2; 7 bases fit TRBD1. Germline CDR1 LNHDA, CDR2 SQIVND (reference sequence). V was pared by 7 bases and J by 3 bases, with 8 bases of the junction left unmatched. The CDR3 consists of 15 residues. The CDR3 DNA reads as TGTGCCAGTACCGATGGACAGGTGGACACCGGGGAGCTGTTTTTT. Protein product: CASTDGQVDTGELFF.

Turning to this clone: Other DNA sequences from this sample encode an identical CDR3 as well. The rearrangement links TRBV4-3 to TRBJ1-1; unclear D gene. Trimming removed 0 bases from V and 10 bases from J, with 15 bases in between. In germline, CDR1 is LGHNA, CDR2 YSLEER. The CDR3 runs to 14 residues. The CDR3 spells CASSQDLADLVAFF. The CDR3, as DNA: TGCGCCAGCAGCCAAGATCTTGCGGATCTCGTAGCTTTCTTT.

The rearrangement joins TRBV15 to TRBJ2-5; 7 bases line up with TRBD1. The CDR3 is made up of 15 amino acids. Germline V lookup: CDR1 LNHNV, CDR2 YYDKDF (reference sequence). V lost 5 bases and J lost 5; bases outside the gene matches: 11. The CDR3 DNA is TGTGCCACCAGCCATGTGGACAGGCGAGGCGAGACCCAGTACTTC. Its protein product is CATSHVDRRGETQYF.

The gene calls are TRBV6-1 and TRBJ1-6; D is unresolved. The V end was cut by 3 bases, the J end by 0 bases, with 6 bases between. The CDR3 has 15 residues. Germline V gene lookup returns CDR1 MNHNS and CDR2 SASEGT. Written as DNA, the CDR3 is TGTGCCAGCAGTGACTCCAGCTCCTATAATTCACCCCTCCACTTT. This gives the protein CASSDSSSYNSPLHF.

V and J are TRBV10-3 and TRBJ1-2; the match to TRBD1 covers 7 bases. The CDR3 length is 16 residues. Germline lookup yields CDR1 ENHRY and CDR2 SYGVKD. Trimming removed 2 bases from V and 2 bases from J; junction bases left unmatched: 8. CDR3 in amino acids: CAISEKMTGINYGYTF. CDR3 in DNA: TGTGCCATCAGTGAGAAGATGACAGGGATAAACTATGGCTACACCTTC.

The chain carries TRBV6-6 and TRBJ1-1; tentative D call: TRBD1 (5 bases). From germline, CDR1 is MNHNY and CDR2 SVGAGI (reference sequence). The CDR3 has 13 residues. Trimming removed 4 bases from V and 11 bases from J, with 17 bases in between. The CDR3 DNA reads TGTGCCAGCAGTTCGGGGGGGTTGGCTTTCGCTTTCTTT. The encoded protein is CASSSGGLAFAFF.

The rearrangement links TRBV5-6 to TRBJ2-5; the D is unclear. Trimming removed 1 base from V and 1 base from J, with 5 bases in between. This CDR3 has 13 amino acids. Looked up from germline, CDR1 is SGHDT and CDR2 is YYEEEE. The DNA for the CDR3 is TGTGCCAGCAGCTTGTACACCCAAGAGACCCAGTACTTC. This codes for CASSLYTQETQYF.